Each of the 24 T cell receptor beta chains below was sequenced from the same sample in a study of PD-L1 blockade in urothelial cancer (TCRdb year 2017). In light of the paper, this sample's time point label describes: peripheral blood 6 weeks after treatment start. The library relied on the immunoSEQ multiplex PCR assay. TCRdb took over this immuneACCESS table, retaining in-frame rearrangements with V and J assigned. Such tables are incomplete; in checked studies, under half of the missing clones stem from an unresolved V gene, and the remainder is unexplained. A total of around 49,000 clones appear in this sample, about four fifths of them only once. The ten top clones hold over 10% of the sample. Sequencing used PBMCs, obtained around atezolizumab (anti-PD-L1) treatment. The receptor source for this set is a man aged 55 to 70 with urothelial cancer.

The chain carries TRBV27 and TRBJ2-3, with TRBD1 identical over 11 bases. CDR1 and CDR2 (germline): MNHEY, SMNVEV (reference sequence). The CDR3 loop spans 15 amino acids. With V trimmed by 4 bases and J by 3 bases, 3 bases remained unmatched. The CDR3 reads CASSWDRGWTDTQYF. CDR3 bases: TGTGCCAGCAGTTGGGACAGGGGGTGGACAGATACGCAGTATTTT.

The chain combines TRBV11-2 with TRBJ1-1, with D maybe TRBD1 (6 bases). Germline assignment: CDR1 SGHAT and CDR2 FQNNGV. The CDR3 has 13 residues. The V gene lost 1 base and the J gene lost 11 bases, with 14 bases spanning the gap. The CDR3 DNA reads as TGTGCCAGCAGCTTAGCCAAACAGGGTCTGGCTTTCTTT. This translates into CASSLAKQGLAFF.

The chain has TRBV7-2 and TRBJ2-1; D is unresolved. Germline lookup yields CDR1 SGHTA and CDR2 FQGNSA. This CDR3 has 15 residues. V dropped 5 bases and J dropped 6 bases, with 17 bases sitting between them. The CDR3 DNA is TGTGCCAGCAGCCCTGAATGGCATCCAGTCAATGAGCAGTTCTTC. Translated: CASSPEWHPVNEQFF.

J is TRBJ2-1 and V is TRBV19; D may be TRBD2 (5 bases). Germline CDR1 LNHDA, CDR2 SQIVND (reference sequence). This CDR3 spans 18 amino acids. The V gene lost 5 bases and the J gene lost 0 bases, with 20 bases spanning the gap. The CDR3 protein is CASSLILASKSSYNEQFF. The CDR3 DNA reads as TGTGCCAGTAGTTTAATATTGGCTAGCAAGAGCTCCTACAATGAGCAGTTCTTC.

The rearrangement uses TRBV5-1 and TRBJ2-6; 7 bases fit TRBD1. V dropped 4 bases and J dropped 0; count of bases not matched to a gene: 4. Germline CDR1 and CDR2: SGHRS and YFSETQ. CDR3 size: 16 residues. In nucleotides, the CDR3 is TGCGCCAGCAGCCCACAGGGGAGCTCTGGGGCCAACGTCCTGACTTTC. Amino acids: CASSPQGSSGANVLTF.

The chain joins TRBV5-8 to TRBJ2-7, with TRBD1 matching over 9 bases. Germline values: CDR1 SGHTS, CDR2 YDEGEE. The CDR3 has 14 residues. V shed 0 bases, J shed 6 bases, and the junction held 4 bases outside the gene matches. The CDR3 region is CASSLGQGVREQYF. The DNA for the CDR3 is TGTGCCAGCAGCTTGGGACAGGGGGTACGCGAGCAGTACTTC. The variable domain in full, completed from reference TRBV5-8 and TRBJ2-7, reads EAGVTQSPTHLIKTRGQQATLRCSPISGHTSVYWYQQALGLGLQFLLWYDEGEERNRGNFPPRFSGRQFPNYSSELNVNALELEDSALYLCASSLGQGVREQYFGPGTRLTVT.

The chain uses TRBV14 and TRBJ1-2; D is ambiguous. The CDR3 runs to 13 residues. Germline V gene sequence: CDR1 SGHDN, CDR2 FVKESK. Trimming took 4 bases from V and 8 from J, leaving 14 bases between them. CDR3 in DNA: TGTGCCAGCAGCCCAACTCTGAGAGGGGGCTACACCTTC. Protein: CASSPTLRGGYTF.

The chain employs TRBV11-2 and TRBJ2-2, with D possibly matching TRBD2 (6 bases). V was cut by 1 base and J by 3 bases, with 15 bases left in between. The germline CDR1 and CDR2 sequences are SGHAT and FQNNGV. The CDR3 consists of 17 residues. CDR3 residues: CASSLGDSARHTGELFF. The CDR3, as DNA: TGTGCCAGCAGCTTAGGGGACTCTGCCAGACACACCGGGGAGCTGTTTTTT.

This clone was recorded only once. This rearrangement joins TRBV6-5 to TRBJ2-1, with D tentatively TRBD2 (5 bases). This CDR3 comprises 13 residues. The ends were cut back, 6 bases at V and 4 bases at J, with 10 bases in the middle. Germline V lookup: CDR1 MNHEY, CDR2 SVGAGI. Here the CDR3 reads CASSRGVYNEQFF. CDR3 nucleotides: TGTGCCAGCAGCCGGGGAGTTTACAATGAGCAGTTCTTC.

The V gene is TRBV2, the J gene TRBJ1-5; D possibly corresponds to TRBD1 (5 bases). The V end lost 3 bases, the J end lost 3 bases, and 12 bases lay between the germline ends. From germline, CDR1 is SNHLY and CDR2 FYNNEI. This CDR3 has 15 residues. The DNA for the CDR3 is TGTGCCAGCAGTGATTACAGGCTAGACAATCAGCCCCAGCATTTT. The encoded protein is CASSDYRLDNQPQHF.

The sample holds one count of this clone. The V call is TRBV6-6, the J call TRBJ2-6; D not certain. Per the germline V gene, CDR1 is MNHNY and CDR2 is SVGAGI (reference sequence). The length of the CDR3 is 14 residues. V was shortened by 6 bases and J by 0 bases, with 6 bases between the two germline ends. CDR3 protein: CASSPSSGANVLTF. The CDR3, as DNA: TGTGCCAGCAGCCCCTCCTCTGGGGCCAACGTCCTGACTTTC.

The chain combines TRBV20-1 with TRBJ2-1, with 8 bases identical to TRBD1. The ends lost 6 bases at V and 8 bases at J; junction bases unmatched: 3. The CDR3 contains 11 residues. Germline-derived CDR1 and CDR2 are DFQATT and SNEGSKA (reference sequence). CDR3 in amino acids: CSASGGYEQFF. The DNA of the CDR3 is TGCAGTGCATCAGGGGGCTATGAGCAGTTCTTC.

The chain employs TRBV5-6 and TRBJ1-5; TRBD1 matches 12 bases. Germline lookup yields CDR1 SGHDT and CDR2 YYEEEE. J lost 2 bases, V lost 4 bases, and 10 bases had no gene match. The CDR3 has 18 amino acids. The CDR3 DNA follows: TGTGCCAGCAGCGGGAAGGGACAGGGGGCTGTCGGCAATCAGCCCCAGCATTTT. This gives the protein CASSGKGQGAVGNQPQHF.

Only a few counts were recorded for this clone. The rearrangement joins TRBV19 to TRBJ1-5, with D uncertain. Trimming took off 3 bases at V and 3 bases at J, with 12 bases between the two ends. Germline V CDR1 and CDR2: LNHDA, SQIVND (reference sequence). The CDR3 runs to 15 residues. CDR3 sequence (DNA): TGTGCCAGTAGTATTGAGGCAACCAACAATCAGCCCCAGCATTTT. It encodes CASSIEATNNQPQHF.

This clone was seen only a few times. The chain recombines TRBV14 with TRBJ1-1, with a possible D match to TRBD1 (5 bases). Germline loops: CDR1 SGHDN, CDR2 FVKESK. The CDR3 sequence is 12 residues long. Trimming shortened V by 4 bases and J by 4 bases, and 7 bases separated the two germline ends. CDR3 sequence: CASSRGGTEAFF. The CDR3 DNA reads as TGTGCCAGCAGCCGCGGGGGCACTGAAGCTTTCTTT.

The rearrangement links TRBV9 to TRBJ1-1; D unclear. V lost 3 bases to trimming and J lost 4 bases, with 19 bases between them. Looked up from germline, CDR1 is SGDLS and CDR2 is YYNGEE. This CDR3 comprises 16 residues. CDR3 loop: CASSDWQRGFGTEAFF. CDR3 coding DNA: TGTGCCAGCAGCGACTGGCAGCGGGGTTTCGGCACTGAAGCTTTCTTT. The variable domain in full, with the rest retrieved from reference TRBV9 and TRBJ1-1, is DSGVTQTPKHLITATGQRVTLRCSPRSGDLSVYWYQQSLDQGLQFLIQYYNGEERAKGNILERFSAQQFPDLHSELNLSSLELGDSALYFCASSDWQRGFGTEAFFGQGTRLTVV.

This rearrangement joins TRBV15 to TRBJ2-1; D not resolved. V was cut by 0 bases and J by 0 bases, with 18 bases left in between. In germline, CDR1 is LNHNV, CDR2 YYDKDF (reference sequence). The CDR3 is made up of 19 amino acids. CDR3 sequence reads: CATSRDELRRVSSYNEQFF. CDR3 bases: TGTGCCACCAGCAGAGATGAATTGCGGAGAGTCAGCTCCTACAATGAGCAGTTCTTC.

This rearrangement joins TRBV6-5 to TRBJ2-7; D is possibly TRBD1 (5 bases). With 5 bases removed from V and 1 base from J, the gap between germline ends came to 9 bases. The germline CDR1 and CDR2 sequences are MNHEY and SVGAGI. The CDR3 runs 13 residues. Here the CDR3 DNA reads TGTGCCAGCAGTCCGGACATGTCCTACGAGCAGTACTTC. Translating gives CASSPDMSYEQYF.

Concerning this clone: The junction shows a germline mismatch at one end, possibly a read error. The chain couples TRBV7-9 to TRBJ2-3; 12 bases agree with TRBD1. CDR1 SEHNR and CDR2 FQNEAQ come from the germline V gene (reference sequence). The CDR3 covers 14 residues. CDR3 bases: TGTGCCGGTACCGGGACAGGGGGCACCGATACGCAGTATTTT. Its translation: CAGTGTGGTDTQYF. Variable domain in full (rest from reference TRBV7-9 and TRBJ2-3): DTGVSQNPRHKITKRGQNVTFRCDPISEHNRLYWYRQTLGQGPEFLTYFQNEAQLEKSRLLSDRFSAERPKGSFSTLEIQRTEQGDSAMYLCAGTGTGGTDTQYFGPGTRLTVL.

In its sample, this clone was seen once. The V and J genes are TRBV28 and TRBJ1-5; D call uncertain. Germline assignment: CDR1 MDHEN and CDR2 SYDVKM. V lost 7 bases and J lost 3, with 16 bases in between. The CDR3 has 15 amino acids. This chain's CDR3 is CASIQVTGINQPQHF. The DNA of the CDR3 is TGTGCCAGCATTCAGGTAACGGGGATCAATCAGCCCCAGCATTTT.

This clone was observed a handful of times. The V call is TRBV19, the J call TRBJ1-1; TRBD1 might be the D (5 bases). The V end was cut by 5 bases, the J end by 6 bases, with 13 bases between. CDR1 and CDR2 (germline): LNHDA, SQIVND (reference sequence). The CDR3 runs to 13 residues. This CDR3 is CASSWGLGSEAFF. The CDR3 nucleotides read TGTGCCAGTAGTTGGGGCCTGGGGTCTGAAGCTTTCTTT.

The genes are TRBV2 and TRBJ2-6; TRBD1 agrees at 8 bases. The length of the CDR3 is 18 residues. The trim removed 6 bases at V and 0 bases at J, leaving 10 bases unmatched. Per the germline V gene, CDR1 is SNHLY and CDR2 is FYNNEI. CDR3 region: CASRTYGTGFSGANVLTF. The CDR3 DNA sequence: TGTGCCAGCAGGACATACGGGACAGGATTCTCTGGGGCCAACGTCCTGACTTTC.

This chain links TRBV25-1 with TRBJ2-7; 9 bases are shared with TRBD1. There are 17 residues in the CDR3. Germline loops: CDR1 MGHDK, CDR2 SYGVNS. The V and J ends lost 6 bases and 5 bases, in that order; junction bases with no gene match: 17. The CDR3 DNA follows: TGTGCCAGCAGCCCCACCGGACAGGGGCTTATCCGCCACGAGCAGTACTTC. It translates to CASSPTGQGLIRHEQYF.

The chain couples TRBV5-6 to TRBJ1-5, with a tentative D call TRBD1 (5 bases). V was trimmed by 4 bases and J by 1 base, leaving 12 bases between them. The CDR3 is 15 amino acids. Germline-derived CDR1 and CDR2 are SGHDT and YYEEEE. The chain's CDR3 is CASSRGGGSNQPQHF. In DNA, the CDR3 is TGTGCCAGCAGCAGAGGCGGGGGGAGCAATCAGCCCCAGCATTTT.